This T cell receptor beta chain comes out of a study of T cell repertoires in cytomegalovirus infection. Study-level background: Use of recently identified HLA-C-restricted and well-studied HLA-B-restricted CMV epitopes was part of the study. Signatures in public TCR beta sequences pointed to both CMV infection and matching HLA type.

Overall study findings and caveats: Of the TCR beta families, the public ones yielded a cumulative frequency that identified carriers of CMV plus the relevant HLA. Within the response measured ex vivo, HLA-C-restricted CMV-specific TCR beta clonotypes were dominant.

About this clonotype: Its antigen is unknown.

One entry per CDR3 protein, called by TCRdb with MiXCR from the reads. The data contain just under 500,000 distinct CDR3 sequences, roughly a third of them singletons. This CDR3 contains 14 residues. Trimming removed 0 bases from V and 5 bases from J, with 11 bases in between. CDR1 is SGDLS, CDR2 YYNGEE, per germline. The starting material was cultured PBMCs, obtained from culture after CMV antigen stimulation. This chain connects TRBV9 to TRBJ2-5, with D tentatively TRBD2 (5 bases). The TCR comes from a human donor in good health (CMV status not recorded). Some clones in this sample may be carry-over from other donors' samples. In DNA form, the CDR3 reads TGTGCCAGCAGCGTAGCAAGAGGGCCCGAGACCCAGTACTTC. The encoded protein is CASSVARGPETQYF.